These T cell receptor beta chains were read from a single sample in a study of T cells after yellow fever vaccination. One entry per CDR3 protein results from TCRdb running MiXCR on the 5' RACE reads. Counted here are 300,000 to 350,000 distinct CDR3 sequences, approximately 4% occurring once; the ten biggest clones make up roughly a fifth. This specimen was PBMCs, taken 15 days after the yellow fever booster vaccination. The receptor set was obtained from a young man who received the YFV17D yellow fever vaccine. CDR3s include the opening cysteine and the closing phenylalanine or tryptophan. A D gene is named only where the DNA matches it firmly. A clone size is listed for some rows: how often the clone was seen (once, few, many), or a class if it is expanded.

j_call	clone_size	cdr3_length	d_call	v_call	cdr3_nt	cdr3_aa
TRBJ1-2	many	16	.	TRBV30	TGTGCCTGGAGTGAGTCGGGGAGATTCGACTACTATGGCTACACCTTC	CAWSESGRFDYYGYTF
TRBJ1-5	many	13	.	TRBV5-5	TGTGCCAGCAGCCCGCGACGGGAACAGCCCCAGCATTTT	CASSPRREQPQHF
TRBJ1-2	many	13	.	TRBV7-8	TGTGCCAGCAGACGCACAGGGAACTATGGCTACACCTTC	CASRRTGNYGYTF
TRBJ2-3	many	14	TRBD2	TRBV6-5	TGTGCCAGCAGCCCAACAGGACTAGCGGGGACCCAGTATTTT	CASSPTGLAGTQYF
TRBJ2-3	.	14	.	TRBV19	TGTGCCAGTAAAAGGCTCCCCTTCACAGATACGCAGTATTTT	CASKRLPFTDTQYF
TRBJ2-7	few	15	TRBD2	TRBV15	TGTGCCACCAGCAGAGGGGGGGAGGGGTGGCACGAGCAGTACTTC	CATSRGGEGWHEQYF
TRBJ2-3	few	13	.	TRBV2	TGTGCCAGCAGTGAGAGGGGCGTAGATACGCAGTATTTT	CASSERGVDTQYF
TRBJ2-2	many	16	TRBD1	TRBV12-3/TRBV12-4	TGTGCCAGCAGTCCCTGGACAGGGGGCGCGGCCGGGGAGCTGTTTTTT	CASSPWTGGAAGELFF
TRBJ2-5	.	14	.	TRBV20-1	TGCAGTGCTAGAGATAGGGCGCCCCTCGAGACCCAGTACTTC	CSARDRAPLETQYF
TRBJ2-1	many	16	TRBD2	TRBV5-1	TGCGCCAGCAGCCTAACTAGCGGGGGAACCTACAATGAGCAGTTCTTC	CASSLTSGGTYNEQFF
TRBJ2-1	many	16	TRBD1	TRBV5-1	TGCGCCAGCAGCGTAGGGACAGCTTCTAAGGGGGATGAGCAGTTCTTC	CASSVGTASKGDEQFF
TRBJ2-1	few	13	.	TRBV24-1	TGTGCCACCAGTGATTTGCAGGGAGGTGAGCAGTTCTTC	CATSDLQGGEQFF
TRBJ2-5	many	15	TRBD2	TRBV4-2	TGTGCCAGCAGCCCGGGACTAGTGAGTCAAGAGACCCAGTACTTC	CASSPGLVSQETQYF
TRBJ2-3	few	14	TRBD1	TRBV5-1	TGCGCCAGCTCCGGACAGGCCTACACAGATACGCAGTATTTT	CASSGQAYTDTQYF
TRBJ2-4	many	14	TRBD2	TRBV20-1	TGCAGTGCTCTACCGGGACTAGTCCAAAACATTCAGTACTTC	CSALPGLVQNIQYF
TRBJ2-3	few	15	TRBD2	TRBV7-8	TGTGCCAGCAGCCCGGGGACTAGCGGGGGATATACGCAGTATTTT	CASSPGTSGGYTQYF
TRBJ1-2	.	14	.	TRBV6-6	TGTGCCAGCAGTTACAACGGGGGGGGTTATGGCTACACCTTC	CASSYNGGGYGYTF
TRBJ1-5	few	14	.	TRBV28	TGTGCCAGCATGTCCGGCGGATCCAATCAGCCCCAGCATTTT	CASMSGGSNQPQHF
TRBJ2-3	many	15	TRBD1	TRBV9	TGTGCCAGCAGCACCCCCGGGACAGGCGGAAATACGCAGTATTTT	CASSTPGTGGNTQYF
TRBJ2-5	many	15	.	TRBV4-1	TGCGCCAGCAGCCAAGTTGATTCACTATTGGAGACCCAGTACTTC	CASSQVDSLLETQYF
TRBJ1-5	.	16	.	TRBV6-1	TGTGCCAGCAGCCCGGGGGCCTTCGCACACACTCAGCCCCAGCATTTT	CASSPGAFAHTQPQHF
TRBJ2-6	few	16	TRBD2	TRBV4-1	TGCGCCAGCAGCCCCCGGACTAGTCCTGGGGCCAACGTCCTGACTTTC	CASSPRTSPGANVLTF
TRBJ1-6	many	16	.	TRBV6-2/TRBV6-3	TGTGCCAGCAGTTACCGCCGGAGCTCCTATAATTCACCCCTCCACTTT	CASSYRRSSYNSPLHF
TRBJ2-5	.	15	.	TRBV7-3	TGTGCCAGCAGCTTAACGAGGGGGGGTCAAGAGACCCAGTACTTC	CASSLTRGGQETQYF
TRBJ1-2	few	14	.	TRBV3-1	TGTGCCAGCAGCCAAGAAAATTGGAACTATGGCTACACCTTC	CASSQENWNYGYTF
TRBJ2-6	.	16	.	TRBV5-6	TGTGCCAGCAGCTTGACCGACACGTCTAGGGCCAACGTCCTGACTTTC	CASSLTDTSRANVLTF
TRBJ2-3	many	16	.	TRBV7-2	TGTGCCAGCAGCTCCTGGGAGAGACTTAGCACAGATACGCAGTATTTT	CASSSWERLSTDTQYF
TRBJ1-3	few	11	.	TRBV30	TGTGCCTGGGCGTCCTGGGGCACCATATATTTT	CAWASWGTIYF
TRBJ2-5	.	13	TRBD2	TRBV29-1	TGCAGCGCCCAGACGGGGGGGTCGGAGACCCAGTACTTC	CSAQTGGSETQYF
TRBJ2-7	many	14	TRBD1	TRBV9	TGTGCCAGCAGCCTCGTACAGGGGGGTAGCGAGCAGTACTTC	CASSLVQGGSEQYF
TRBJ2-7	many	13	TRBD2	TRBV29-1	TGCAGCGTTGCCGGGGGGAACCCCTACGAGCAGTACTTC	CSVAGGNPYEQYF
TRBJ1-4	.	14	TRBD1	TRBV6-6	TGTGCCAGCAGTATCGGACAGGGGAATGAAAAACTGTTTTTT	CASSIGQGNEKLFF